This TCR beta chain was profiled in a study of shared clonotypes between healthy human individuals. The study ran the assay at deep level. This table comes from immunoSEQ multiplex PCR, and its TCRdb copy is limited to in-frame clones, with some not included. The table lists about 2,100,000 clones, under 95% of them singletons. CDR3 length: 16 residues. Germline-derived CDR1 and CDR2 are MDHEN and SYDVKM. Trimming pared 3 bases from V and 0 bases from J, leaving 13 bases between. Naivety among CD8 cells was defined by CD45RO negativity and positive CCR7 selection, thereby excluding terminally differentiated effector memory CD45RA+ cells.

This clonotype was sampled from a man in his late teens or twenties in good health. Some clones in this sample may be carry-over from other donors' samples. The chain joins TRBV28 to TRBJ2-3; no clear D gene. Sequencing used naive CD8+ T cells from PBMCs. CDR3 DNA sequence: TGTGCCAGCAGTTTTCTGGCCACTACTAGCACAGATACGCAGTATTTT. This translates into CASSFLATTSTDTQYF.